Shown below are 26 T cell receptor beta chains from a single sample sequenced in a study of blood T cell repertoires in COVID-19. The assay was immunoSEQ multiplex PCR, and TCRdb's table has in-frame clones only and misses some. The sample includes around 170,000 clones, 85% to 95% of them seen just once. Sequencing was done on a sample of peripheral blood. Receptors were obtained from a man in his fifties or sixties with acute or convalescent COVID-19.

This CDR3 reads CATSDPRGRLKQNEQFF. CDR3 sequence (DNA): TGTGCCACCAGTGACCCTCGCGGGCGGTTGAAGCAGAATGAGCAGTTCTTC. The V and J genes are TRBV24-1 and TRBJ2-1; possibly TRBD2 for D (5 bases). CDR1 KGHDR and CDR2 SFDVKD come from the germline V gene. V was cut by 4 bases and J by 7 bases, with 22 bases left in between. The CDR3 runs 17 residues.

V usage is TRBV2 and J usage is TRBJ2-7, with TRBD2 matching 13 bases. Trimming at V came to 1 base and at J to 3 bases, leaving 9 bases not matched to a gene. This CDR3 has 18 residues. The germline gives CDR1 SNHLY, CDR2 FYNNEI. DNA for the CDR3: TGTGCCAGCAGTGAAGGCGTCTCCGGACTAGCGGGGGACTACGAGCAGTACGTC. Its protein is CASSEGVSGLAGDYEQYV.

The rearrangement links TRBV20-1 to TRBJ1-2; unclear D gene. CDR1 is DFQATT and CDR2 is SNEGSKA in the germline V gene (reference sequence). CDR3 length: 13 residues. Trimming stripped 3 bases from V and 2 bases from J, with 10 bases between. CDR3 protein: CSASLGENYGYTF. The CDR3 DNA reads as TGCAGTGCTAGTCTCGGGGAGAACTATGGCTACACCTTC.

CDR3 nucleotide sequence: TGTGCCAGCAGTGAATACGGTTATTCCATGAACACTGAAGCTTTCTTT. This codes for CASSEYGYSMNTEAFF. This chain connects TRBV2 to TRBJ1-1; no clear D. The V and J ends lost 2 bases and 0 bases respectively, with 13 bases between them. Germline CDR1 and CDR2: SNHLY and FYNNEI. The CDR3 is 16 amino acids.

V gene TRBV19 combines with J gene TRBJ1-4; 10 bases map to TRBD1. The trim removed 5 bases at V and 8 bases at J, leaving 5 bases unmatched. The CDR3 length is 14 residues. Germline V lookup: CDR1 LNHDA, CDR2 SQIVND (reference sequence). This CDR3 is CASSWDRGSEKLFF. The CDR3 nucleotides are TGTGCCAGTAGTTGGGACAGGGGTAGCGAAAAACTGTTTTTT.

The chain combines TRBV28 with TRBJ2-7; perhaps TRBD1 as D (6 bases). Germline values: CDR1 MDHEN, CDR2 SYDVKM. This CDR3 has 11 amino acids. Trimming removed 6 bases at V and 10 bases at J, with 13 bases between. CDR3 nucleotide sequence: TGTGCCAGCAGCACTAACAGGGTCCAGTACTTC. Translated: CASSTNRVQYF.

Only a few counts were recorded for this clone. The genes are TRBV5-4 and TRBJ2-7; D not certain. This CDR3 has 13 residues. Trimming took off 2 bases at V and 0 bases at J, with 6 bases between the two ends. CDR1 is SGHNT, CDR2 YYREEE, per germline (reference sequence). CDR3 protein: CASSLTSSYEQYF. The CDR3 DNA is TGTGCCAGCAGCTTAACAAGCTCCTACGAGCAGTACTTC.

The CDR3 spells CASSYWSGHNEQFF. The CDR3 DNA reads as TGTGCCAGCAGTTACTGGTCAGGGCACAATGAGCAGTTCTTC. This chain joins TRBV6-2 or TRBV6-3 and TRBJ2-1, with D possibly being TRBD1 (5 bases). The length of the CDR3 is 14 residues. Germline lookup yields CDR1 MNHEY and CDR2 SVGEGT. The ends were cut back, 1 base at V and 5 bases at J, with 9 bases in the middle.

The chain combines TRBV7-9 with TRBJ1-2; D gene unclear. Germline V gives CDR1 SEHNR, CDR2 FQNEAQ (reference sequence). V was pared by 2 bases and J by 4 bases, with 11 bases between. The CDR3 runs to 14 residues. The CDR3 loop reads CASSLNGVGYGYTF. The CDR3 region has the DNA TGTGCCAGCAGCTTAAACGGTGTTGGCTATGGCTACACCTTC.

V and J are TRBV4-1 and TRBJ2-3; possibly TRBD1 for D (5 bases). The CDR3 is made up of 14 amino acids. V gave up 7 bases and J gave up 3 bases, with 14 bases separating them. In germline, CDR1 is MGHRA, CDR2 YSYEKL. CDR3: CASKSSQGTDTQYF. The CDR3 DNA follows: TGCGCCAGCAAGTCCAGCCAGGGTACAGATACGCAGTATTTT.

The chain carries TRBV6-1 and TRBJ2-7, with 11 bases matching TRBD1. The V gene end was trimmed by 2 bases and the J gene end by 7 bases; junction bases not matched to a gene: 4. In germline, CDR1 is MNHNS, CDR2 SASEGT. The CDR3 sequence is 14 residues long. The chain's CDR3 is CASSELGQGGEQYV. The DNA of the CDR3 is TGTGCCAGCAGTGAATTGGGACAGGGGGGAGAGCAGTACGTC.

The chain has TRBV29-1 and TRBJ2-3; the D gene is possibly TRBD1 (5 bases). Germline assignment: CDR1 SQVTM and CDR2 ANQGSEA. V lost 5 bases and J lost 3, with 12 bases in between. This CDR3 spans 13 amino acids. The CDR3 nucleotides are TGCAGCGTTAAGACAGTTCTTACAGATACGCAGTATTTT. Translation gives CSVKTVLTDTQYF.

The gene calls are TRBV19 and TRBJ2-2; D possibly corresponds to TRBD2 (6 bases). Germline-derived CDR1 and CDR2 are LNHDA and SQIVND (reference sequence). CDR3 length equals 15 residues. The V end lost 1 base, the J end lost 4 bases, and 10 bases lay between the germline ends. The CDR3 sequence is CASSIGPGLTGELFF. CDR3 DNA: TGTGCCAGTAGTATAGGTCCGGGACTCACCGGGGAGCTGTTTTTT.

The chain joins TRBV6-6 to TRBJ2-4; no clear D gene. This CDR3 has 16 amino acids. Germline V CDR1 and CDR2: MNHNY, SVGAGI (reference sequence). V dropped 5 bases and J dropped 0 bases, with 14 bases sitting between them. Here the CDR3 DNA reads TGTGCCAGCAGTGTAGAGGCAGCCCCAGCCAAAAACATTCAGTACTTC. Translation gives CASSVEAAPAKNIQYF.

This clone was counted only a few times. The CDR3 DNA reads TGTGCCAGCAGTTTGCCCACAGGGGTGAATCAGCCCCAGCATTTT. Amino acid sequence: CASSLPTGVNQPQHF. The chain has TRBV28 and TRBJ1-5, with 7 bases matching TRBD1. V gave up 3 bases and J gave up 4 bases; unmatched junction bases: 6. The germline V gene has CDR1 MDHEN and CDR2 SYDVKM. CDR3 length: 15 amino acids.

The chain links TRBV6-5 to TRBJ2-1, with 10 positions matching TRBD2. Germline V lookup: CDR1 MNHEY, CDR2 SVGAGI. V lost 6 bases to trimming and J lost 4 bases; unmatched junction nucleotides: 6. The CDR3 sequence is 15 residues long. CDR3 nucleotide sequence: TGTGCCAGCAGACAAGCGGGAGGGGCATACAATGAGCAGTTCTTC. Translated, it gives CASRQAGGAYNEQFF.

The chain recombines TRBV21-1 with TRBJ1-5. TRBV21-1 is shown as a pseudogene. This CDR3 is 15 amino acids long. The chain's CDR3 is CASSVGGGGNQPQHF. In nucleotides, the CDR3 is TGTGCCAGCAGCGTTGGGGGGGGCGGCAATCAGCCCCAGCATTTT.

J is TRBJ2-3 and V is TRBV6-6; 8 nucleotides align to TRBD1. With V trimmed by 6 bases and J by 2 bases, 7 bases remained unmatched. The germline CDR1 and CDR2 sequences are MNHNY and SVGAGI (reference sequence). The CDR3 consists of 15 residues. The CDR3: CASRKRQGNTDTQYF. The CDR3 region has the DNA TGTGCCAGCAGGAAAAGACAGGGGAACACAGATACGCAGTATTTT.

This sequence joins TRBV27 and TRBJ2-1, with D tentatively TRBD1 (6 bases). The CDR3 is made up of 13 amino acids. Germline CDR1 is MNHEY and CDR2 is SMNVEV (reference sequence). V dropped 3 bases and J dropped 7 bases, with 10 bases sitting between them. The DNA of the CDR3 is TGTGCCAGCAGTTTCAGGGGCGGGAATGAGCAGTTCTTC. Its protein product is CASSFRGGNEQFF.

The rearrangement uses TRBV2 and TRBJ1-2, with 12 nucleotides matching TRBD1. Germline-derived CDR1 and CDR2 are SNHLY and FYNNEI. V was clipped by 9 bases and J by 7 bases; unmatched bases: 9. This CDR3 comprises 14 residues. CDR3 in amino acids: CARGPGQGAFGYTF. The CDR3 DNA reads TGTGCCAGGGGGCCGGGACAGGGGGCGTTTGGCTACACCTTC.

The rearrangement links TRBV29-1 to TRBJ2-7, with a tentative D call TRBD1 (7 bases). This CDR3 has 12 residues. Trimming took off 6 bases at V and 2 bases at J, with 11 bases between the two ends. Germline lookup yields CDR1 SQVTM and CDR2 ANQGSEA. The CDR3 DNA reads TGCAGCGTCCGCAGGGGGGCCTACGAGCAGTACTTC. Its protein is CSVRRGAYEQYF.

The V and J genes are TRBV18 and TRBJ1-2; perhaps TRBD1 as D (5 bases). CDR1 KGHSH and CDR2 LQKENI come from the germline V gene. Trimming took 0 bases from V and 6 from J, leaving 14 bases between them. The CDR3 has 15 amino acids. CDR3 residues: CASSPPNRKQDGYTF. The CDR3 nucleotides are TGTGCCAGCTCACCACCGAACAGAAAACAGGATGGCTACACCTTC.

The chain recombines TRBV19 with TRBJ2-5; 9 nucleotides align to TRBD2. The germline CDR1 and CDR2 sequences are LNHDA and SQIVND (reference sequence). With 4 bases clipped from V and 5 bases from J, the junction kept 2 bases outside the gene matches. The CDR3 runs to 13 residues. The CDR3 nucleotides are TGTGCCAGTAGTAGACTAGCGGCGGAGACCCAGTACTTC. It codes for CASSRLAAETQYF.

This clone is a singleton in its sample. The chain recombines TRBV6-1 with TRBJ1-1; D gene ambiguous. In germline, CDR1 is MNHNS, CDR2 SASEGT. The CDR3 contains 12 residues. Trimming took off 2 bases at V and 5 bases at J, with 6 bases between the two ends. The CDR3 is CASSEWSTEAFF. In DNA, the CDR3 is TGTGCCAGCAGTGAATGGAGTACTGAAGCTTTCTTT.

The chain couples TRBV10-3 to TRBJ1-1, with no clear D. This CDR3 has 14 residues. With 6 bases removed from V and 1 base from J, the gap between germline ends came to 12 bases. Per the germline V gene, CDR1 is ENHRY and CDR2 is SYGVKD. The CDR3 region has the DNA TGTGCCATCAGACGCGGACGGGAGAACACTGAAGCTTTCTTT. Protein: CAIRRGRENTEAFF.

The chain links TRBV4-3 to TRBJ2-3, with 7 bases lining up with TRBD2. The V and J ends lost 0 bases and 2 bases, in that order; junction bases with no gene match: 11. This CDR3 is 18 amino acids long. Germline V CDR1 and CDR2: LGHNA, YSLEER. CDR3 sequence reads: CASSQDVVRAGFTDTQYF. CDR3 in DNA: TGCGCCAGCAGCCAAGATGTTGTGAGAGCGGGGTTCACAGATACGCAGTATTTT.